Following are 27 T cell receptor beta chains from one sample sequenced in a study of blood T cell repertoires in COVID-19. Sequencing was performed with immunoSEQ multiplex PCR; in TCRdb, only in-frame clones are kept and a portion is missing. The data show about 170,000 clones, around 82% seen once. Sequencing input: peripheral blood. These receptor sequences come from a man aged 18 to 30 with active or convalescent COVID-19.

This clone was counted between two and nine times. The chain employs TRBV2 and TRBJ2-3; D might be TRBD2 (7 bases). From germline, CDR1 is SNHLY and CDR2 FYNNEI. The CDR3 has 19 amino acids. The V and J ends lost 5 bases and 1 base respectively, with 25 bases between them. The CDR3 DNA sequence: TGTGCCAGCAGTCCAGGGGAGAGAAGCGGGACCTTCCGCACAGATACGCAGTATTTT. Its protein product is CASSPGERSGTFRTDTQYF.

CDR3 protein: CASSVGTASGYGYTF. The CDR3 DNA reads as TGTGCCAGTAGTGTTGGGACAGCATCGGGATATGGCTACACCTTC. The rearrangement uses TRBV19 and TRBJ1-2; TRBD1 agrees at 7 bases. The CDR3 runs to 15 residues. Trimming removed 5 bases from V and 5 bases from J; junction bases left unmatched: 11. Per germline, CDR1 LNHDA and CDR2 SQIVND (reference sequence). Full variable domain (remainder filled in from reference TRBV19 and TRBJ1-2): DGGITQSPKYLFRKEGQNVTLSCEQNLNHDAMYWYRQDPGQGLRLIYYSQIVNDFQKGDIAEGYSVSREKKESFPLTVTSAQKNPTAFYLCASSVGTASGYGYTFGSGTRLTVV.

The CDR3 DNA reads TGTGCCATCAGTGAGTCTAGCGGGAGGGCCAGTAATGAGACCCAGTACTTC. Encoded protein: CAISESSGRASNETQYF. This rearrangement joins TRBV10-3 to TRBJ2-5; 11 nucleotides match TRBD2. The ends lost 0 bases at V and 5 bases at J; junction bases unmatched: 8. Germline V gives CDR1 ENHRY, CDR2 SYGVKD. CDR3 length equals 17 residues.

The V call is TRBV27, the J call TRBJ2-7; 9 nucleotides align to TRBD1. The V gene end was trimmed by 6 bases and the J gene end by 0 bases; junction bases not matched to a gene: 3. Germline V lookup: CDR1 MNHEY, CDR2 SMNVEV (reference sequence). This CDR3 has 14 amino acids. CDR3 nucleotide sequence: TGTGCCAGCAGGCAGACAGGGGGCTCCTACGAGCAGTACTTC. It translates to CASRQTGGSYEQYF.

The chain employs TRBV18 and TRBJ1-1; 7 positions agree with TRBD1. V shed 2 bases and J 5 bases; nucleotides not matched to a gene: 8. The CDR3 has 15 amino acids. CDR1 and CDR2 (germline): KGHSH, LQKENI. The chain's CDR3 is CASSPMGRGDTEAFF. The CDR3 nucleotides are TGTGCCAGCTCACCAATGGGCAGGGGGGATACTGAAGCTTTCTTT. Looking up the rest from reference TRBV18 and TRBJ1-1 gives the full variable domain: NAGVMQNPRHLVRRRGQEARLRCSPMKGHSHVYWYRQLPEEGLKFMVYLQKENIIDESGMPKERFSAEFPKEGPSILRIQQVVRGDSAAYFCASSPMGRGDTEAFFGQGTRLTVV.

The CDR3 reads CASSLGTGIRSPLHF. CDR3 coding DNA: TGTGCCAGCAGCTTGGGGACAGGGATCAGGTCACCCCTCCACTTT. This rearrangement joins TRBV7-8 to TRBJ1-6; 9 bases match TRBD1. Germline-derived CDR1 and CDR2 are SGHVS and FQNEAQ. This CDR3 has 15 residues. V lost 3 bases to trimming and J lost 10 bases; unmatched junction nucleotides: 7.

The chain couples TRBV11-2 to TRBJ2-5; D gene uncertain. Germline CDR1 is SGHAT and CDR2 is FQNNGV. The CDR3 length is 14 residues. The V end lost 3 bases, the J end lost 5 bases, and 13 bases lay between the germline ends. In DNA form, the CDR3 reads TGTGCCAGCAGCTTCCAAGCGTCTATGGAGACCCAGTACTTC. It is translated as CASSFQASMETQYF.

The CDR3 DNA sequence: TGTGCCAGCAGCGGTACCGGACTAGCCAATGAGCAGTTCTTC. This encodes CASSGTGLANEQFF. V gene TRBV2 combines with J gene TRBJ2-1; 8 bases match TRBD2. J gave up 6 bases and V 6 bases, and 7 bases lay outside the gene matches. The V gene's germline CDR1 is SNHLY and CDR2 FYNNEI. The CDR3 loop spans 14 amino acids.

The J gene is TRBJ2-3, the V gene TRBV5-1; 8 nucleotides align to TRBD1. V lost 4 bases and J lost 5; bases outside the gene matches: 12. CDR3 length: 16 amino acids. Germline V lookup: CDR1 SGHRS, CDR2 YFSETQ. The CDR3 DNA is TGCGCCAGCAGCGTGGAGCCGGACAGGGTCATAGATACGCAGTATTTT. This sequence encodes CASSVEPDRVIDTQYF.

This clone occurred once. The chain uses TRBV7-8 and TRBJ1-1, with D perhaps TRBD1 (5 bases). CDR1 and CDR2 from the germline V gene are SGHVS and FQNEAQ. The V and J ends lost 1 base and 1 base respectively, with 7 bases between them. The CDR3 is made up of 14 amino acids. The CDR3 reads CASSLDGGNTEAFF. The CDR3, as DNA: TGTGCCAGCAGCTTAGACGGGGGGAACACTGAAGCTTTCTTT.

The chain links TRBV3-1 (or the pseudogene TRBV3-2) to TRBJ2-2; possibly TRBD1 for D (5 bases). The CDR3 spans 16 residues. Germline V gene sequence: CDR1 LGHDT, CDR2 YNNKEL (reference sequence). V dropped 6 bases and J dropped 1 base, with 15 bases sitting between them. CDR3 residues: CASSLRGYRNTGELFF. DNA of the CDR3: TGTGCCAGCAGTTTAAGGGGCTACCGGAACACCGGGGAGCTGTTTTTT.

A few counts support this clone. V and J are TRBV10-1 and TRBJ2-2, with D tentatively TRBD1 (6 bases). V lost 4 bases, J lost 10 bases, and 19 bases lay in between. The germline V gene encodes CDR1 WNHNN and CDR2 SYGVQD (reference sequence). The CDR3 loop spans 15 amino acids. This chain's CDR3 is CASSVLEQGVEELFF. The CDR3 DNA follows: TGCGCCAGCAGTGTTTTGGAACAGGGAGTAGAGGAGCTGTTTTTT.

This chain connects TRBV19 to TRBJ1-1; D is undetermined. The CDR3 contains 17 residues. CDR1 LNHDA and CDR2 SQIVND come from the germline V gene (reference sequence). Trimming removed 3 bases at V and 5 bases at J, with 22 bases between. The CDR3 region has the DNA TGTGCCAGTAGTATTCTCCCTGGTCAAACAGCTAAAACTGAAGCTTTCTTT. Translated, it gives CASSILPGQTAKTEAFF. The whole variable domain, remainder taken from reference TRBV19 and TRBJ1-1, is DGGITQSPKYLFRKEGQNVTLSCEQNLNHDAMYWYRQDPGQGLRLIYYSQIVNDFQKGDIAEGYSVSREKKESFPLTVTSAQKNPTAFYLCASSILPGQTAKTEAFFGQGTRLTVV.

The V call is TRBV5-6, the J call TRBJ2-5; 11 nucleotides align to TRBD1. Germline-derived CDR1 and CDR2 are SGHDT and YYEEEE. There are 14 residues in the CDR3. V lost 4 bases, J lost 4 bases, and 3 bases stayed unmatched. The CDR3 DNA reads as TGTGCCAGCAGCGGGGACAGGGGGTTAGAGACCCAGTACTTC. Its protein product is CASSGDRGLETQYF.

The chain uses TRBV20-1 and TRBJ2-1; 7 nucleotides agree with TRBD2. The CDR3 has 15 residues. The V gene's germline CDR1 is DFQATT and CDR2 SNEGSKA (reference sequence). Trimming took 3 bases from V and 0 from J; bases not matched to a gene: 5. The CDR3 DNA sequence: TGCAGTGCTAGTAACCTAGCGGTCTCCTACAATGAGCAGTTCTTC. It codes for CSASNLAVSYNEQFF.

The chain is built from TRBV7-2 and TRBJ2-2; TRBD1 might be the D (5 bases). The CDR3 sequence is 19 residues long. Germline values: CDR1 SGHTA, CDR2 FQGNSA. Deletions cut 4 bases from V and 1 base from J, with 22 bases between. The CDR3 bases are TGTGCCAGCAGCTCCCCCTCGGCAGGGCCACAATTGAACACCGGGGAGCTGTTTTTT. Translation gives CASSSPSAGPQLNTGELFF.

The genes are TRBV11-2 and TRBJ1-1; 10 positions agree with TRBD1. The CDR3 length is 17 residues. CDR1 and CDR2 (germline): SGHAT, FQNNGV. The V segment lost 3 bases and the J segment 4 bases; nucleotides outside the gene matches: 11. CDR3 amino acids: CASSLTGTGEVGTEAFF. CDR3 in DNA: TGTGCCAGCAGCTTGACCGGGACAGGGGAGGTGGGCACTGAAGCTTTCTTT.

The chain uses TRBV2 and TRBJ2-4; unclear D gene. The CDR3 is made up of 15 amino acids. Trimming removed 3 bases from V and 1 base from J, with 10 bases in between. The germline V gene encodes CDR1 SNHLY and CDR2 FYNNEI. CDR3 residues: CASSDLSFAKNIQYF. The DNA of the CDR3 is TGTGCCAGCAGTGATTTGAGTTTTGCCAAAAACATTCAGTACTTC.

The J gene is TRBJ1-5, the V gene TRBV15, with D unclear. CDR1 is LNHNV and CDR2 is YYDKDF in the germline V gene (reference sequence). Trimming pared 4 bases from V and 1 base from J, leaving 8 bases between. This CDR3 has 14 residues. CDR3 residues: CATSMLSSNQPQHF. The CDR3 nucleotides read TGTGCCACCAGCATGCTGAGCAGCAATCAGCCCCAGCATTTT. Variable domain in full (rest from reference TRBV15 and TRBJ1-5): DAMVIQNPRYQVTQFGKPVTLSCSQTLNHNVMYWYQQKSSQAPKLLFHYYDKDFNNEADTPDNFQSRRPNTSFCFLDIRSPGLGDTAMYLCATSMLSSNQPQHFGDGTRLSIL.

The table lists this clone with a count of one. The chain links TRBV9 to TRBJ1-2; TRBD1 agrees at 10 bases. The V gene's germline CDR1 is SGDLS and CDR2 YYNGEE. The CDR3 consists of 19 residues. V shed 7 bases, J shed 1 base, and the junction held 19 bases outside the gene matches. The CDR3 DNA reads TGTGCCAGCTCCGGGCAGGGGGGGACAGGGGAAATGTTTAACTATGGCTACACCTTC. Protein product: CASSGQGGTGEMFNYGYTF. Full variable domain (outside the CDR3, taken from reference TRBV9 and TRBJ1-2): DSGVTQTPKHLITATGQRVTLRCSPRSGDLSVYWYQQSLDQGLQFLIQYYNGEERAKGNILERFSAQQFPDLHSELNLSSLELGDSALYFCASSGQGGTGEMFNYGYTFGSGTRLTVV.

The J gene is TRBJ1-1, the V gene TRBV9; TRBD1 is a possible D gene (5 bases). V lost 0 bases and J lost 4, with 10 bases in between. Per the germline V gene, CDR1 is SGDLS and CDR2 is YYNGEE. This CDR3 region has 14 residues. The CDR3 region is CASSVGRGITEAFF. The CDR3 DNA reads as TGTGCCAGCAGCGTAGGTAGGGGAATCACTGAAGCTTTCTTT.

This clone came up once. J is TRBJ2-2 and V is TRBV19; TRBD2 aligns across 12 bases. The CDR3 covers 17 residues. From germline, CDR1 is LNHDA and CDR2 SQIVND (reference sequence). V was pared by 11 bases and J by 2 bases, with 12 bases of the junction left unmatched. The CDR3 spells CASTGLAGVINTGELFF. CDR3 DNA: TGTGCCTCCACGGGACTAGCGGGCGTAATCAACACCGGGGAGCTGTTTTTT.

The rearrangement uses TRBV4-1 and TRBJ1-4; TRBD1 is a possible D gene (6 bases). Trimming shortened V by 0 bases and J by 8 bases, and 16 bases separated the two germline ends. There are 16 residues in the CDR3. CDR1 and CDR2 from the germline V gene are MGHRA and YSYEKL. DNA of the CDR3: TGCGCCAGCAGCCAAGAAGGTCCAGGGGTTTGGGAAAAACTGTTTTTT. Amino acid sequence: CASSQEGPGVWEKLFF.

This chain joins TRBV2 and TRBJ2-7; a possible D gene is TRBD1 (5 bases). Germline CDR1 is SNHLY and CDR2 is FYNNEI. Trimming shortened V by 6 bases and J by 1 base, and 13 bases separated the two germline ends. The CDR3 consists of 14 residues. CDR3 sequence: CASRTAIVSYEQYF. The DNA of the CDR3 is TGTGCCAGCAGGACAGCTATTGTATCCTACGAGCAGTACTTC.

The gene calls are TRBV5-1 and TRBJ1-5; TRBD1 aligns across 7 bases. Looked up from germline, CDR1 is SGHRS and CDR2 is YFSETQ. J lost 4 bases, V lost 4 bases, and 8 bases had no gene match. The CDR3 contains 15 residues. CDR3 in amino acids: CASSPTDRENQPQHF. CDR3 DNA sequence: TGCGCCAGCAGCCCTACCGACAGGGAAAATCAGCCCCAGCATTTT.

This rearrangement joins TRBV7-2 to TRBJ1-5; TRBD1 might be the D (5 bases). Germline V gene data show CDR1 as SGHTA and CDR2 as FQGNSA. Deletions cut 10 bases from V and 0 bases from J, with 13 bases between. The CDR3 runs to 14 residues. The CDR3 here is CATDSLNSNQPQHF. As DNA, the CDR3 is TGTGCCACCGACAGCCTCAATAGCAATCAGCCCCAGCATTTT. Full variable domain (rest looked up from reference TRBV7-2 and TRBJ1-5): GAGVSQSPSNKVTEKGKDVELRCDPISGHTALYWYRQSLGQGLEFLIYFQGNSAPDKSGLPSDRFSAERTGGSVSTLTIQRTQQEDSAVYLCATDSLNSNQPQHFGDGTRLSIL.

J is TRBJ2-1 and V is TRBV18; 13 positions agree with TRBD2. Per the germline V gene, CDR1 is KGHSH and CDR2 is LQKENI. The CDR3 is 16 residues long. V shed 0 bases and J 8 bases; nucleotides not matched to a gene: 4. As DNA, the CDR3 is TGTGCCAGCTCACCACCGGAAACTAGCGGGAGGGATGAGCAGTTCTTC. Protein: CASSPPETSGRDEQFF.